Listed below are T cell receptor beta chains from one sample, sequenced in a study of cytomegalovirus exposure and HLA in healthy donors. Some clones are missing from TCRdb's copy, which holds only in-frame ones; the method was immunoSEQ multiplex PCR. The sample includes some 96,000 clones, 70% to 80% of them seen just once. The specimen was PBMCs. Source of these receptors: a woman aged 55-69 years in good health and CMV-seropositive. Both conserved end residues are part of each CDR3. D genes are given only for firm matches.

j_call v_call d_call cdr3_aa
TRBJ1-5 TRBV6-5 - CASSFASPGAGQPQHF
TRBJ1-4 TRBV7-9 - CASSLRTANEKLFF
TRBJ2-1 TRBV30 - CAWSLRALYNEQFF
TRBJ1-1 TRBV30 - CAWNWRTEAFF
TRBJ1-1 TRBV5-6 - CASSFGRGEAFF
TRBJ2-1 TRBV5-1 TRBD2 CASSLEDKRLAGRDEQFF
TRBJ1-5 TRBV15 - CATSAAGLGQPQHF
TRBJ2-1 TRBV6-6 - CASSQQGYAYNEQFF
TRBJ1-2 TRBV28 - CASSRLGYGYTF
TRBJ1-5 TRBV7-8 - CASSLAGLGNQPQHF
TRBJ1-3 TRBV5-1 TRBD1 CASSFIGTGYSSGNTIYF
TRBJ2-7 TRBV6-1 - CASQGHTYEQYF
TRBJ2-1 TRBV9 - CASSFRGAGNGYNEQFF
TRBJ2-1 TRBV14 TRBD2 CASTKPSGLPLF
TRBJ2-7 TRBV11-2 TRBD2 CASSGTSGRISPEQYF
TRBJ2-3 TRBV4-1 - CASSLTETDTQYF
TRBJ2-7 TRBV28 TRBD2 CASRVAGATYEQYF